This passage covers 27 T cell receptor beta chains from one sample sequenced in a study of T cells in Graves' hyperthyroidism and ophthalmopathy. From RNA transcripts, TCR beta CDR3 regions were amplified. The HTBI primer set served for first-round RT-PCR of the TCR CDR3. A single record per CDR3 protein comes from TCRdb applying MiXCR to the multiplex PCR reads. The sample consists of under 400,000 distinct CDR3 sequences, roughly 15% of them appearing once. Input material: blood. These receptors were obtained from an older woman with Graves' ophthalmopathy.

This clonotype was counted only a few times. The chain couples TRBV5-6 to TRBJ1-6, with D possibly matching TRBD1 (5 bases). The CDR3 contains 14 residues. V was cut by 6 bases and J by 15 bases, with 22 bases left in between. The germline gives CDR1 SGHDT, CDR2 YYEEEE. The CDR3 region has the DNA TGTGCCAGCACCCTGCGGGGACTCCCAGGAGACCTCCACTTT. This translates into CASTLRGLPGDLHF. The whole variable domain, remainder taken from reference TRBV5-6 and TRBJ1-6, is DAGVTQSPTHLIKTRGQQVTLRCSPKSGHDTVSWYQQALGQGPQFIFQYYEEEERQRGNFPDRFSGHQFPNYSSELNVNALLLGDSALYLCASTLRGLPGDLHFGNGTRLTVT.

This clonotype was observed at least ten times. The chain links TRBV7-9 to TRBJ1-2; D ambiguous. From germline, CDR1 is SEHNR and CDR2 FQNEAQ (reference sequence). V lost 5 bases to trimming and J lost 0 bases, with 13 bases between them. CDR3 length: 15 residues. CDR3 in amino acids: CASSDTGRTNYGYTF. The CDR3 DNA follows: TGTGCCAGCAGCGACACCGGGAGGACTAACTATGGCTACACCTTC.

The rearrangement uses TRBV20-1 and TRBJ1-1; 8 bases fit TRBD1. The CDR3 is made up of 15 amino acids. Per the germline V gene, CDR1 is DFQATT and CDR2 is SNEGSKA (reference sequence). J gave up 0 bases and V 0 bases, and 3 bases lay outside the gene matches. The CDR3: CSARDRTGMNTEAFF. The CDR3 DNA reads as TGCAGTGCTAGAGATAGGACAGGGATGAACACTGAAGCTTTCTTT.

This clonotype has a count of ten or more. The CDR3 is CASSPLGALDTQYF. The CDR3 bases are TGTGCCAGCAGTCCTCTTGGGGCGTTAGATACGCAGTATTTT. The chain employs TRBV28 and TRBJ2-3; TRBD1 is a possible D gene (5 bases). The V gene lost 5 bases and the J gene lost 5 bases, with 14 bases spanning the gap. The CDR3 has 14 residues. The V gene's germline CDR1 is MDHEN and CDR2 SYDVKM.

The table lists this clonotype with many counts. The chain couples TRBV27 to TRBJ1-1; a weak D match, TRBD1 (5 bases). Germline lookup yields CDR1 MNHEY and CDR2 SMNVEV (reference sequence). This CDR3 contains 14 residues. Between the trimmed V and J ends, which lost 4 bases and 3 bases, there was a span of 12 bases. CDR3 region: CASSSQGSDTEAFF. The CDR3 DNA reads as TGTGCCAGCAGTTCCCAGGGTAGCGACACTGAAGCTTTCTTT.

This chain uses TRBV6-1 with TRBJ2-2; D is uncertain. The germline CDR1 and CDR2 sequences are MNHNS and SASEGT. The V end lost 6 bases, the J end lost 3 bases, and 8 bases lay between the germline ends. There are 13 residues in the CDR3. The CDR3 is CASRTDYTGELFF. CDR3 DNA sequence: TGTGCCAGCAGGACGGATTACACCGGGGAGCTGTTTTTT.

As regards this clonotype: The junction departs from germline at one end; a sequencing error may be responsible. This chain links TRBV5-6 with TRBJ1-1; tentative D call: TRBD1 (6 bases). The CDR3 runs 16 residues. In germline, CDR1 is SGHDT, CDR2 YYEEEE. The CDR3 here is CASGLDVQGMNTEAFF. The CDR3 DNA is TGTGCCAGCGGCTTGGACGTGCAGGGGATGAACACTGAAGCTTTCTTT.

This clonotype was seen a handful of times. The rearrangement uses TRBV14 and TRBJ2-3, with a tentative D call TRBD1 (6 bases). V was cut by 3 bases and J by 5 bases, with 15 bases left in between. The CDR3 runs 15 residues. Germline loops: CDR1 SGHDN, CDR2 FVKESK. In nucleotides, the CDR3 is TGTGCCAGCAGCCAGGGGGCTGCGATCGAAGATACGCAGTATTTT. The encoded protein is CASSQGAAIEDTQYF.

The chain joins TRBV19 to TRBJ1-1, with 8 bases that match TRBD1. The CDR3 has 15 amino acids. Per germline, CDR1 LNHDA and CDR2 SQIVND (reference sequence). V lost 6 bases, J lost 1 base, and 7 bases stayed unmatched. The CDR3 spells CASSRQDRANTEAFF. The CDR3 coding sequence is TGTGCCAGTAGCAGACAGGACAGGGCGAACACTGAAGCTTTCTTT.

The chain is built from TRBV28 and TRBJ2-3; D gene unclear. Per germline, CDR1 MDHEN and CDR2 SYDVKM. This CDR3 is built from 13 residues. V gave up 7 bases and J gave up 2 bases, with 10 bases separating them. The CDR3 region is CASTSRPTDTQYF. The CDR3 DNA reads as TGTGCCAGCACGAGCAGGCCCACAGATACGCAGTATTTT. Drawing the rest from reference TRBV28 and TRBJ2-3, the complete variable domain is DVKVTQSSRYLVKRTGEKVFLECVQDMDHENMFWYRQDPGLGLRLIYFSYDVKMKEKGDIPEGYSVSREKKERFSLILESASTNQTSMYLCASTSRPTDTQYFGPGTRLTVL.

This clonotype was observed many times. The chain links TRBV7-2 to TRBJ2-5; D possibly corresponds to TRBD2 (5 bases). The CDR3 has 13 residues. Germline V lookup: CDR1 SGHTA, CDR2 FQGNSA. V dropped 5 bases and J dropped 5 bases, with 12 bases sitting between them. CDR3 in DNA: TGTGCCAGCAGCCCAGACTACCCGGAGACCCAGTACTTC. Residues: CASSPDYPETQYF. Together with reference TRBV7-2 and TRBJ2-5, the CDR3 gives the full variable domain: GAGVSQSPSNKVTEKGKDVELRCDPISGHTALYWYRQSLGQGLEFLIYFQGNSAPDKSGLPSDRFSAERTGGSVSTLTIQRTQQEDSAVYLCASSPDYPETQYFGPGTRLLVL.

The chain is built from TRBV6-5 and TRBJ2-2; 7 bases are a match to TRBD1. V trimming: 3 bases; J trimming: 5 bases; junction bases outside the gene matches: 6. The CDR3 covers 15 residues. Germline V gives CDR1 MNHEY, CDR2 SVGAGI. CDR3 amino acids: CASSYRGGNTGELFF. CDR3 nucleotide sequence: TGTGCCAGCAGTTATCGAGGGGGCAATACCGGGGAGCTGTTTTTT.

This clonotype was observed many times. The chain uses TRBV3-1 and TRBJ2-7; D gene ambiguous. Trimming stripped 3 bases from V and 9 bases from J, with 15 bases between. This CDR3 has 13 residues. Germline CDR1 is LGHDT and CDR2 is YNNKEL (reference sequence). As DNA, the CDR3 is TGTGCCAGCAGCCAGGGATCTTCTTGGGGGCAGTACTTC. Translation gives CASSQGSSWGQYF.

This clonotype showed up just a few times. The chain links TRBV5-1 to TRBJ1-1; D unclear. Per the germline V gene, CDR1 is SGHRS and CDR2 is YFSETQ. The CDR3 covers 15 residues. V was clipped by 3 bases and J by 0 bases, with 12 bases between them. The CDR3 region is CASSSQAEVNTEAFF. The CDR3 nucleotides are TGCGCCAGCAGCTCCCAGGCCGAAGTGAACACTGAAGCTTTCTTT.

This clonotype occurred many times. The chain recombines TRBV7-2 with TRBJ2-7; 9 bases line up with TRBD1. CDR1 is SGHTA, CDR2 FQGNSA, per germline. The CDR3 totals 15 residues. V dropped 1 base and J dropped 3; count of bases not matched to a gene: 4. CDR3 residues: CASSLGTGDFYEQYF. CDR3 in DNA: TGTGCCAGCAGCTTAGGGACAGGGGACTTCTACGAGCAGTACTTC.

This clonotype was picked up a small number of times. CDR3 nucleotides: TGCAGTGCTTGCCCCCTCCGGACGGAGTACGAGCAGTACTTC. It is translated as CSACPLRTEYEQYF. The rearrangement joins TRBV20-1 to TRBJ2-7; no clear D. V gave up 5 bases and J gave up 4 bases, with 18 bases separating them. CDR3 length: 14 residues. Germline loops: CDR1 DFQATT, CDR2 SNEGSKA (reference sequence).

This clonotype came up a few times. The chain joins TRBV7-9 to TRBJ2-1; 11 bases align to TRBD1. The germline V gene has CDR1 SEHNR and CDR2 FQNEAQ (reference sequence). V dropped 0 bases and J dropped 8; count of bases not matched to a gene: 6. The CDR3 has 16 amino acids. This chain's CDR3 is CASSLARGQGVHEQFF. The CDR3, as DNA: TGTGCCAGCAGCTTAGCCAGGGGACAGGGGGTCCATGAGCAGTTCTTC.

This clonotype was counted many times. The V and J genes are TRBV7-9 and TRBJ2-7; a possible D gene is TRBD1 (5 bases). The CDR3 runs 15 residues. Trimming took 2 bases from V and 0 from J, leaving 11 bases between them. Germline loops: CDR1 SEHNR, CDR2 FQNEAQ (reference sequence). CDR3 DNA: TGTGCCAGCAGCTTATACGACAGCAGCTCCTACGAGCAGTACTTC. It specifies CASSLYDSSSYEQYF.

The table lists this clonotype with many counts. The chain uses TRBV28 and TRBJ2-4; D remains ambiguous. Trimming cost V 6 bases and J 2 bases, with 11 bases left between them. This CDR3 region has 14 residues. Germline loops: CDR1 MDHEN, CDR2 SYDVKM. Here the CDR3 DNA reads TGTGCCAGCAGCATGAGTGGAACCAAAAACATTCAGTACTTC. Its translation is CASSMSGTKNIQYF.

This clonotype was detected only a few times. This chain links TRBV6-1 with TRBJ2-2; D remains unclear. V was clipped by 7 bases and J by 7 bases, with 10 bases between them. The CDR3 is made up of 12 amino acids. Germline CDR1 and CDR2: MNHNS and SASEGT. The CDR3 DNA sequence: TGTGCCAGCACGGCTGGGCACGGGGAGCTGTTTTTT. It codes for CASTAGHGELFF.

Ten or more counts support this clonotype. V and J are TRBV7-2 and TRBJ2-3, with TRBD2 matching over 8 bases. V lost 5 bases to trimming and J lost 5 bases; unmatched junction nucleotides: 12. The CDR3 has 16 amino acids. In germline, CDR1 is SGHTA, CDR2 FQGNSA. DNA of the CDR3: TGTGCCAGCAGCCCTCGGGGGGGACTAGTCGGAGATACGCAGTATTTT. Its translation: CASSPRGGLVGDTQYF.

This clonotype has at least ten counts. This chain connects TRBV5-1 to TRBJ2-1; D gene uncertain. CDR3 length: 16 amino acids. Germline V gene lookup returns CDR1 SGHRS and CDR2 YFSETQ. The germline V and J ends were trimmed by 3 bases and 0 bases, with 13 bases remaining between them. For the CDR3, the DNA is TGCGCCAGCAGCTCCCTACGTCAGAGCTCCTACAATGAGCAGTTCTTC. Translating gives CASSSLRQSSYNEQFF.

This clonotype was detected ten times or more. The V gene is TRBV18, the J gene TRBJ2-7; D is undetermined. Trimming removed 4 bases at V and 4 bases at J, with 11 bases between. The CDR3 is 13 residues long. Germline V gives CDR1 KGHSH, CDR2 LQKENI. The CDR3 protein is CASSLKAKYEQYF. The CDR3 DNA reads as TGTGCCAGCTCACTCAAAGCGAAATACGAGCAGTACTTC. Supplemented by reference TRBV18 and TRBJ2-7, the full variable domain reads NAGVMQNPRHLVRRRGQEARLRCSPMKGHSHVYWYRQLPEEGLKFMVYLQKENIIDESGMPKERFSAEFPKEGPSILRIQQVVRGDSAAYFCASSLKAKYEQYFGPGTRLTVT.

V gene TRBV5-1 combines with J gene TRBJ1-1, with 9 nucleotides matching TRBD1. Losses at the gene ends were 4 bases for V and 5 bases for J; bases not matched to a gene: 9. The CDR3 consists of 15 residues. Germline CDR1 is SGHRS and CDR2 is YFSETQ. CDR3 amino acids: CASSIGQGRITEAFF. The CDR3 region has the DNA TGCGCCAGCAGCATCGGACAGGGGAGGATAACTGAAGCTTTCTTT.

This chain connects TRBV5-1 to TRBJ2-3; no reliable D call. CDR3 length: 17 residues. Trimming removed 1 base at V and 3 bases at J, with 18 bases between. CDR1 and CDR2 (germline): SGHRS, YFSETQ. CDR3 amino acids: CASSLLTAARSTDTQYF. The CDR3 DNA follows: TGCGCCAGCAGCTTGTTGACGGCTGCCAGGAGTACAGATACGCAGTATTTT.

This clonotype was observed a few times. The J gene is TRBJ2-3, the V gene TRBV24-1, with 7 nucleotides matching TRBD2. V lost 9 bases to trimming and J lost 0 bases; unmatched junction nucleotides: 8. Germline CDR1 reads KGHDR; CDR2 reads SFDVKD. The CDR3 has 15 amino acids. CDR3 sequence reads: CATSERGLSTDTQYF. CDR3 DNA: TGTGCCACCTCGGAGCGGGGCCTTAGCACAGATACGCAGTATTTT.

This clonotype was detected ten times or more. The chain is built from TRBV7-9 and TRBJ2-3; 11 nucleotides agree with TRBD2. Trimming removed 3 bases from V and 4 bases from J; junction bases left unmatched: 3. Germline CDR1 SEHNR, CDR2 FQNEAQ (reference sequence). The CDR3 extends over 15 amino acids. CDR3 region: CASSLTSGTSDTQYF. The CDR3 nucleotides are TGTGCCAGCAGCTTGACTAGCGGGACCTCAGATACGCAGTATTTT.